Listed below are T cell receptor beta chains from one sample, sequenced in a study of cytomegalovirus exposure and HLA in healthy donors. Profiled with immunoSEQ multiplex PCR; TCRdb holds only in-frame clones, not every one. The data show approximately 200,000 clones, with 80% to 90% seen just once and roughly 2.8% held by the top ten. The sequencing sample was made of PBMCs. The receptors here all came from a young woman in good health and CMV-seronegative. The CDR3 runs from the conserved cysteine through the conserved F or W. A D gene is named only where the DNA matches it firmly. Expanded clones get a size class; other rows say once, few or many, or leave the size out.

j_gene | abundance | d_gene | v_gene | CDR3nt | CDR3aa
TRBJ2-1 | - | TRBD2 | TRBV15 | TGTGCCACCAGCAGTCTAGCGGTTAGCTCCTACAATGAGCAGTTCTTC | CATSSLAVSSYNEQFF
TRBJ2-1 | once | TRBD2 | TRBV16 | TGTGCCAGCAGTAAATTAGCGGGAGGGCCTCTCGATGAGCAGTTCTTC | CASSKLAGGPLDEQFF
TRBJ1-2 | - | - | TRBV19 | TGTGCCAGTAGTATCAGCGAAGCCTATGGCTACACCTTC | CASSISEAYGYTF
TRBJ1-4 | - | - | TRBV30 | TGTGCCTGGAGCTGGGGGGGTAATGAAAAACTGTTTTTT | CAWSWGGNEKLFF
TRBJ1-5 | - | - | TRBV30 | TGTGCCTGGAGCCGGGGACATAGCAATCAGCCCCAGCATTTT | CAWSRGHSNQPQHF
TRBJ1-3 | - | TRBD1 | TRBV11-2 | TGTGCCAGCAGCGCACGACGACAGGGGATAAACACCATATATTTT | CASSARRQGINTIYF
TRBJ2-7 | - | TRBD2 | TRBV5-1 | TGCGCCAGCAGTTCTGGACTAGCGGGAGGGGAGTACGAGCAGTACTTC | CASSSGLAGGEYEQYF
TRBJ2-5 | - | - | TRBV29-1 | TGCAGCGGATTAGAAGAGACCCAGTACTTC | CSGLEETQYF
TRBJ2-5 | - | - | TRBV30 | TGTGCCTGGAGTGTACCGGGGAACCAAGAGACCCAGTACTTC | CAWSVPGNQETQYF
TRBJ2-1 | - | - | TRBV11-2 | TGTGCCAGCAGCTCTACCTACTACAATGAGCAGTTCTTC | CASSSTYYNEQFF
TRBJ1-2 | - | TRBD1 | TRBV7-8 | TGTGCCAGCAGTTCCTCAATGGGACAGGGGTTAGTTGGCTACACCTTC | CASSSSMGQGLVGYTF
TRBJ2-3 | - | TRBD2 | TRBV28 | TGTGCCAGCAGGAGCGGGGTTAGCACAGATACGCAGTATTTT | CASRSGVSTDTQYF
TRBJ1-1 | once | - | TRBV19 | TGTGCCAGTAGTTCATCAGGAATCATGAACACTGAAGCTTTCTTT | CASSSSGIMNTEAFF
TRBJ2-1 | once | - | TRBV27 | TGTGCCAGCAGTTTATCCCTCTGGCCTGTTGAGCAGTTCTTC | CASSLSLWPVEQFF
TRBJ2-7 | - | - | TRBV4-3 | TGCGCCAGCAGCCCGACAGCCTTCTCCTACGAGCAGTACTTC | CASSPTAFSYEQYF
TRBJ2-5 | - | TRBD1 | TRBV6-1 | TGTGCCAGCAGCTACAGGGGCCTGGTGGAGACCCAGTACTTC | CASSYRGLVETQYF
TRBJ2-7 | - | - | TRBV7-9 | TGTGCCAGCAGCCGTGACCTAGGAATTGCCCACGAGCAGTACTTC | CASSRDLGIAHEQYF
TRBJ2-5 | - | - | TRBV30 | TGTGCCTGGAGTCGGGGTTTTGCCGCGGGGACCCAGTACTTC | CAWSRGFAAGTQYF
TRBJ2-7 | - | TRBD2 | TRBV19 | TGTGCCAGTAGTGGGACTAGCGGCGGCCACGAGCAGTACTTC | CASSGTSGGHEQYF
TRBJ1-1 | - | - | TRBV30 | TGTGCCTGGAGTGGAGTACGGAACACTGAAGCTTTCTTT | CAWSGVRNTEAFF
TRBJ1-1 | - | - | TRBV7-9 | TGTGCCAGCAGCTTTGGAACGGGCACTGAAGCTTTCTTT | CASSFGTGTEAFF
TRBJ2-1 | - | TRBD2 | TRBV11-2 | TGTGCCAGCAGCTTAGATCTCTTAGCGGGGAGCTCCTACAATGAGCAGTTCTTC | CASSLDLLAGSSYNEQFF
TRBJ1-2 | - | TRBD1 | TRBV28 | TGTGCCAGCAGTTCGGGCAGGGGGTATGGCTACACCTTC | CASSSGRGYGYTF
TRBJ2-7 | - | TRBD2 | TRBV28 | TGTGCCAGCAGTTCGGGACTAGCGGGTGCCGTGAAAGGGCGCCAACAGTACTTC | CASSSGLAGAVKGRQQYF
TRBJ1-1 | - | - | TRBV5-4 | TGTGCCAGCAGCAAGAAACAGTTCACCGGTGCTTTCTTT | CASSKKQFTGAFF
TRBJ2-7 | - | - | TRBV5-4 | TGTGCCAGCAGCTTGCGAGGGCGCCCCTACGAGCAGTACTTC | CASSLRGRPYEQYF
TRBJ1-2 | - | - | TRBV10-2 | TGCGCCAGCAGCTCCCCCACACTTATGGGAGAATATGGCTACACCTTC | CASSSPTLMGEYGYTF